This T cell receptor (beta chain) appears in the sequencing data of a study of chemoradiotherapy in HPV16-positive cancers. Study findings and constraints: Candidate HPV-specific clones and E7-related TCR motifs grew in tumor during treatment. For HPV16-positive patients, expanding HPV-responsive T cells associated with longer recurrence-free survival.

CDR1 is LNHDA and CDR2 is SQIVND in the germline V gene (reference sequence). The CDR3 length is 15 residues. V shed 7 bases, J shed 2 bases, and the junction held 8 bases outside the gene matches. As concerns this clone: Its specificity is unknown.

TCRdb's copy holds only in-frame clones and misses some; the assay was immunoSEQ multiplex PCR. The sample yields 6,200 or so clones, roughly 80% seen once. Repeated repertoire sampling spanned the course of chemoradiotherapy. The chain combines TRBV19 with TRBJ1-5, with TRBD1 matching over 7 bases. The sequence was obtained from a human donor with HPV-associated anogenital cancer. The sequencing here drew on tumor tissue, taken from a patient who underwent chemoradiotherapy. CDR3 nucleotides: TGTGCCAGTACCTGGGACAGTGGAGGCAATCAGCCCCAGCATTTT. Its translation is CASTWDSGGNQPQHF. Complete variable domain (other parts from reference TRBV19 and TRBJ1-5): DGGITQSPKYLFRKEGQNVTLSCEQNLNHDAMYWYRQDPGQGLRLIYYSQIVNDFQKGDIAEGYSVSREKKESFPLTVTSAQKNPTAFYLCASTWDSGGNQPQHFGDGTRLSIL.